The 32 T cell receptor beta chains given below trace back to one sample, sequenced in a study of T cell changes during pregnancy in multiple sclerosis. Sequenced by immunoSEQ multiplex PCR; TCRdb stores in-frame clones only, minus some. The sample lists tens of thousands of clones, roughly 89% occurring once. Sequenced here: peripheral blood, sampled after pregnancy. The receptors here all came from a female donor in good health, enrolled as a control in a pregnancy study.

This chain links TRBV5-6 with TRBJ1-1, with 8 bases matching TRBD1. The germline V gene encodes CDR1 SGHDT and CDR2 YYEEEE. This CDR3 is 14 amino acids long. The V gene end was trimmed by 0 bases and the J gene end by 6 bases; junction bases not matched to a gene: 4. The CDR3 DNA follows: TGTGCCAGCAGCTTGGGGACAGGGAGCTCTGAAGCTTTCTTT. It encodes CASSLGTGSSEAFF.

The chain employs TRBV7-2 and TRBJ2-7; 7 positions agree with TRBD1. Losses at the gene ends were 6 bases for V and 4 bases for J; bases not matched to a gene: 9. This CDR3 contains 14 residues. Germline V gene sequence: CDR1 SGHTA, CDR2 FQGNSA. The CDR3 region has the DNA TGTGCCAGCAGTTCGGGACAGACATATTACGAGCAGTACTTC. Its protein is CASSSGQTYYEQYF.

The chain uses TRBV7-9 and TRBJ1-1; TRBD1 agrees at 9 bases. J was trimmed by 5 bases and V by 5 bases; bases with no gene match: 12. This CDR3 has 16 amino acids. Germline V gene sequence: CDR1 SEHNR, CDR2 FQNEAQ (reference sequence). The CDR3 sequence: CASSPKVGQGRTEAFF. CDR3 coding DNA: TGTGCCAGCAGCCCGAAGGTAGGACAGGGGAGGACTGAAGCTTTCTTT.

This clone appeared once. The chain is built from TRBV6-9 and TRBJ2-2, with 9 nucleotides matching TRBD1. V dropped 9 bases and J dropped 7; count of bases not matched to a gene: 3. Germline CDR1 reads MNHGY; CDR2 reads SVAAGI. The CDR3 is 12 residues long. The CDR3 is CARQGADGELFF. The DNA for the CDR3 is TGTGCCAGACAGGGGGCCGACGGGGAGCTGTTTTTT.

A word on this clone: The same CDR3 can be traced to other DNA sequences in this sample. CDR3: CASSPRDRVETQYF. The CDR3 DNA is TGTGCCAGCAGCCCCCGGGACAGAGTAGAGACCCAGTACTTC. V is TRBV27 and J is TRBJ2-5, with 7 bases matching TRBD1. Trimming at V came to 6 bases and at J to 4 bases, leaving 8 bases not matched to a gene. Germline CDR1 MNHEY, CDR2 SMNVEV (reference sequence). The CDR3 is made up of 14 amino acids.

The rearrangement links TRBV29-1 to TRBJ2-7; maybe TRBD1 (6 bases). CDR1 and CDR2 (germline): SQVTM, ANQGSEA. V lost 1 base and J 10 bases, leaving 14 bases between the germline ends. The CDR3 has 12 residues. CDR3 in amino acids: CSVEVMGAQQYF. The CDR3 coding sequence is TGCAGCGTTGAAGTTATGGGGGCGCAACAGTACTTC.

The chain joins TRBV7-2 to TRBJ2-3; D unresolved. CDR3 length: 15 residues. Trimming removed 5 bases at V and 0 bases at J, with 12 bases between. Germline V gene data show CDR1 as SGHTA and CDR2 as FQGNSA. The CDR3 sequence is CASSLNPSSTDTQYF. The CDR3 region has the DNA TGTGCCAGCAGCCTAAACCCTTCTAGCACAGATACGCAGTATTTT.

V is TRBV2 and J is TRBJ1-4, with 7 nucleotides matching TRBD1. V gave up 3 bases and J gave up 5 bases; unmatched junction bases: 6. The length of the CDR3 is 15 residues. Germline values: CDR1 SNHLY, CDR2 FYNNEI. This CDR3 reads CASSDGDSYNEKLFF. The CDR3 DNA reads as TGTGCCAGCAGTGACGGGGACAGCTACAATGAAAAACTGTTTTTT. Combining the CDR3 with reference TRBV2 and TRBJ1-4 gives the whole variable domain EPEVTQTPSHQVTQMGQEVILRCVPISNHLYFYWYRQILGQKVEFLVSFYNNEISEKSEIFDDQFSVERPDGSNFTLKIRSTKLEDSAMYFCASSDGDSYNEKLFFGSGTQLSVL.

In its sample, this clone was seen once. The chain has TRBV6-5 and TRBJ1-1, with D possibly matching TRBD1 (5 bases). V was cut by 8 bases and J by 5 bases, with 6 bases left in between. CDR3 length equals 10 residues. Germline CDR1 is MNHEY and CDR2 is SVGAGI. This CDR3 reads CASGGTEAFF. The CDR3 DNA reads TGTGCCAGCGGGGGGACTGAAGCTTTCTTT.

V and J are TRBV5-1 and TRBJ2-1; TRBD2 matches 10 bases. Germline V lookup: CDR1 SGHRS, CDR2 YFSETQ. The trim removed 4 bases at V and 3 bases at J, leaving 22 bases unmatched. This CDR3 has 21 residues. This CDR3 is CASSQGWGGLTSGAFYNEQFF. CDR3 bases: TGCGCCAGCAGCCAAGGATGGGGGGGGCTCACTAGCGGGGCTTTCTACAATGAGCAGTTCTTC.

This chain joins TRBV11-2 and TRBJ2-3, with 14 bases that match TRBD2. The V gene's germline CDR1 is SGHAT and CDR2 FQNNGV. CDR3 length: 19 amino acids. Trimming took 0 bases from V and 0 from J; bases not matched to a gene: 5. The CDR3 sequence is CASSLEVTSGGVSTDTQYF. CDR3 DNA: TGTGCCAGCAGCTTAGAGGTGACTAGCGGGGGGGTGAGCACAGATACGCAGTATTTT.

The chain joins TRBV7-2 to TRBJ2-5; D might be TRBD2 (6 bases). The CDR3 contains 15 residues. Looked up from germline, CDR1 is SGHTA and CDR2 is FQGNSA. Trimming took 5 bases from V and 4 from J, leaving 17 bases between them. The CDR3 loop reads CASSPSNGGGETQYF. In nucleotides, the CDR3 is TGTGCCAGCAGCCCGTCCAACGGGGGTGGAGAGACCCAGTACTTC.

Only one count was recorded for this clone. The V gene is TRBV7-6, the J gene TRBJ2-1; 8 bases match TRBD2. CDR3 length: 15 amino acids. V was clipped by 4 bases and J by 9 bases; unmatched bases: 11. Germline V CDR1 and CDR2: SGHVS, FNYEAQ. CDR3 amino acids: CASSSTGTSVSEQFF. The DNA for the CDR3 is TGTGCCAGCAGCTCGACCGGGACTAGTGTTTCTGAGCAGTTCTTC.

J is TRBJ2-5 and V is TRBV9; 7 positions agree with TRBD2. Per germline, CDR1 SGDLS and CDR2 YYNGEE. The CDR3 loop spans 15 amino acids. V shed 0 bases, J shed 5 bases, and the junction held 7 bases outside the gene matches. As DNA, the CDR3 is TGTGCCAGCAGCGTAGGGACTAGTGCTTCCGAGACCCAGTACTTC. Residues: CASSVGTSASETQYF.

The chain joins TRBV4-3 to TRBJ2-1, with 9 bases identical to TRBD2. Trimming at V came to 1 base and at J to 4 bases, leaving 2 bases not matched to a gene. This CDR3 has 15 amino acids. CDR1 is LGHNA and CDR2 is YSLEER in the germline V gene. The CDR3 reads CASSQGTSGYNEQFF. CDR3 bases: TGCGCCAGCAGCCAAGGCACTAGCGGGTACAATGAGCAGTTCTTC.

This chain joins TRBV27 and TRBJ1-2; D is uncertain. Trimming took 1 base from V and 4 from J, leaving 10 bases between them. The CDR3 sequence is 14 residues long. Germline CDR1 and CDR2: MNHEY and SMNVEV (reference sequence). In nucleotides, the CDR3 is TGTGCCAGCAGTTTATTGGCAAATATCTATGGCTACACCTTC. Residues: CASSLLANIYGYTF.

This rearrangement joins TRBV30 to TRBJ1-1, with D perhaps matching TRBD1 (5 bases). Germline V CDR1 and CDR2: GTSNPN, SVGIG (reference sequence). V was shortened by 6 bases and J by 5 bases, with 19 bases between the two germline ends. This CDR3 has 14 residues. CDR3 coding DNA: TGTGCCTGCTTGGTTGGGGCAGTCGGGACTGAAGCTTTCTTT. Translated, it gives CACLVGAVGTEAFF.

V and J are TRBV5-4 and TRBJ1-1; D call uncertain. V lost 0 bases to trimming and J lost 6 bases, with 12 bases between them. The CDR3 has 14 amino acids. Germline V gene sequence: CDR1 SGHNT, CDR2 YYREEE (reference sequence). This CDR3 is CASSLAADGAEAFF. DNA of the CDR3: TGTGCCAGCAGCTTGGCTGCCGACGGGGCTGAAGCTTTCTTT.

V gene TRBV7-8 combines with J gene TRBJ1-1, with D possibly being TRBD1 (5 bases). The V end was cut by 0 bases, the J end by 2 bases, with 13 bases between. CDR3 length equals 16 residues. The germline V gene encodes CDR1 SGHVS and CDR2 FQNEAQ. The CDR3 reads CASSLAGGGDNTEAFF. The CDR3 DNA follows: TGTGCCAGCAGCTTAGCGGGGGGAGGGGATAACACTGAAGCTTTCTTT.

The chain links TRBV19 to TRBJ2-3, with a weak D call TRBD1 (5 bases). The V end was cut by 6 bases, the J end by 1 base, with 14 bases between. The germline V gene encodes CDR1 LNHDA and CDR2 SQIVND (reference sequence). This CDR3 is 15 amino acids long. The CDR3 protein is CASRIREGGTDTQYF. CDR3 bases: TGTGCCAGTAGGATAAGGGAAGGGGGCACAGATACGCAGTATTTT.

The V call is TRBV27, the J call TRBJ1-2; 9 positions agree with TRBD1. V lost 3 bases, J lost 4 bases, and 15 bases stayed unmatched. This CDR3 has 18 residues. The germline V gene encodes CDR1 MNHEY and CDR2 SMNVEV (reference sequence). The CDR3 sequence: CASSFSSPGQGDSYGYTF. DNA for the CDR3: TGTGCCAGCAGTTTCTCAAGTCCGGGACAGGGAGATTCCTATGGCTACACCTTC.

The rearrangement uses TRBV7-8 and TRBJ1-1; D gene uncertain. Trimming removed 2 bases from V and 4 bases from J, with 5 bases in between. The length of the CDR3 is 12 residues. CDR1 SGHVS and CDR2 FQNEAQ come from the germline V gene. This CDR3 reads CASSLLGTEAFF. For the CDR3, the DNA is TGTGCCAGCAGCTTACTAGGCACTGAAGCTTTCTTT.

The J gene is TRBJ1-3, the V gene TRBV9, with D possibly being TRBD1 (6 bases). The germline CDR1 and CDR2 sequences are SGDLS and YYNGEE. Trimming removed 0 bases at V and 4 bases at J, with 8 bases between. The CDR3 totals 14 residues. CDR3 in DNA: TGTGCCAGCAGCGTAGGGGGGCGAGGAAACACCATATATTTT. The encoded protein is CASSVGGRGNTIYF.

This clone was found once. CDR3 amino acids: CASSTTSGVYEQYF. In DNA, the CDR3 is TGCGCCAGCAGCACCACTAGCGGGGTCTACGAGCAGTACTTC. The chain uses TRBV5-1 and TRBJ2-7, with 10 bases fitting TRBD2. V lost 4 bases to trimming and J lost 3 bases; unmatched junction nucleotides: 4. Germline values: CDR1 SGHRS, CDR2 YFSETQ. There are 14 residues in the CDR3.

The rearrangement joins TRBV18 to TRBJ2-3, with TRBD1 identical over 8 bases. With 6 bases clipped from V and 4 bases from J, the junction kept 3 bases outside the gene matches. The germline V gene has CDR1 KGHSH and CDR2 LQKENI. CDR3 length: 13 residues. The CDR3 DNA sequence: TGTGCCAGCTCGCTGGACAGGGCAGATACGCAGTATTTT. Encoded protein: CASSLDRADTQYF.

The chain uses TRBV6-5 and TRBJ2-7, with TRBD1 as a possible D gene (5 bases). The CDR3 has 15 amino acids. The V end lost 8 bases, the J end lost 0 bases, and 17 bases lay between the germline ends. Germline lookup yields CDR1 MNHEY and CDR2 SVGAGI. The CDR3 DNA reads TGTGCCAGCTCACGCAACGGCAGGGACTCCTACGAGCAGTACTTC. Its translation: CASSRNGRDSYEQYF.

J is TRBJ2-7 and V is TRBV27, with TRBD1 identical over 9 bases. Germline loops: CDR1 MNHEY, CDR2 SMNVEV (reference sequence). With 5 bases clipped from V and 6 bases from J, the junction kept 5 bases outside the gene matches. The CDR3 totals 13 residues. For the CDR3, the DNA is TGTGCCAGCAGTGTAACGACAGGGGGCGAGCAGTACTTC. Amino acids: CASSVTTGGEQYF.

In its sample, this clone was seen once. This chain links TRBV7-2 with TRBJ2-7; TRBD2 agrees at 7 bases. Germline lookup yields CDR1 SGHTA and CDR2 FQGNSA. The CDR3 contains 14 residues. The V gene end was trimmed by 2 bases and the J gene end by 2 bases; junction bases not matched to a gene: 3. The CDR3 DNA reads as TGTGCCAGCAGCTTAAAAGGGACTACCTACGAGCAGTACTTC. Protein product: CASSLKGTTYEQYF.

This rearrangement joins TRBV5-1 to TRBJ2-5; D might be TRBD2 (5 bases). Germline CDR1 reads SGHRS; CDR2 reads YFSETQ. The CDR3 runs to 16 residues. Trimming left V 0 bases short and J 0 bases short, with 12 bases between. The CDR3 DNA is TGCGCCAGCAGCTTGGTGGCTAGCCTGTACCAAGAGACCCAGTACTTC. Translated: CASSLVASLYQETQYF.

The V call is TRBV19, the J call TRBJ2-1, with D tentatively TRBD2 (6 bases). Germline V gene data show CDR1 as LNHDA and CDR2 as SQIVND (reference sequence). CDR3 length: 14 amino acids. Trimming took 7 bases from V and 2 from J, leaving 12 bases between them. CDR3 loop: CASTRDSTYNEQFF. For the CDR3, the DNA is TGTGCCAGTACTCGGGACTCTACCTACAATGAGCAGTTCTTC.

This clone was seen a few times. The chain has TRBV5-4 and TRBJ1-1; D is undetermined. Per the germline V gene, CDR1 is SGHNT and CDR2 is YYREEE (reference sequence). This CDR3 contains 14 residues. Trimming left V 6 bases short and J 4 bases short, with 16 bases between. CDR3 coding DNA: TGTGCCAGCATCGACGACACAAGCGGCACTGAAGCTTTCTTT. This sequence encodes CASIDDTSGTEAFF. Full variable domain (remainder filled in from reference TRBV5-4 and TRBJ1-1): ETGVTQSPTHLIKTRGQQVTLRCSSQSGHNTVSWYQQALGQGPQFIFQYYREEENGRGNFPPRFSGLQFPNYSSELNVNALELDDSALYLCASIDDTSGTEAFFGQGTRLTVV.

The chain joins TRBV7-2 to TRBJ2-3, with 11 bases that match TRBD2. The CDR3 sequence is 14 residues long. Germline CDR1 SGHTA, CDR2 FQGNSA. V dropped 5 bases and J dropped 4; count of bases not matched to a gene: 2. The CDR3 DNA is TGTGCCAGCAGCCTGGGACTAGCGGCAGATACGCAGTATTTT. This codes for CASSLGLAADTQYF.